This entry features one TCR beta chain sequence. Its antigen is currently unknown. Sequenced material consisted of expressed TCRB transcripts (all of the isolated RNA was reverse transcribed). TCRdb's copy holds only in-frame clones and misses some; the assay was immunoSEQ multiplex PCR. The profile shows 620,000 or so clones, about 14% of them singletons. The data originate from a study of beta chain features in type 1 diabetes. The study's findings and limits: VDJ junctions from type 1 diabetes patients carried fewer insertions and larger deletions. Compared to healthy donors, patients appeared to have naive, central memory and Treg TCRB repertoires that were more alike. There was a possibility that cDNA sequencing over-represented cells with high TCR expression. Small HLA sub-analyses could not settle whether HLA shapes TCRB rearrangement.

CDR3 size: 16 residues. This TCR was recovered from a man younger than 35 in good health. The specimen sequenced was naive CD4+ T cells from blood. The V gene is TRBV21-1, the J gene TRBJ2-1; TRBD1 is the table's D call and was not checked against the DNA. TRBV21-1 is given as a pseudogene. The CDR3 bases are TGTGCCAGCAGCGCCCCCGGGACAGAGGTATACAATGAGCAGTTCTTC. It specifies CASSAPGTEVYNEQFF.